This is a list of T cell receptor beta chains from one sample in a study of T cells in Graves' hyperthyroidism and ophthalmopathy. TCRdb recomputed calls from the multiplex PCR reads with MiXCR, one row per CDR3 protein. Of about 690,000 distinct CDR3 sequences in the sample, around a sixth were seen once. The sequenced material came from blood. These receptor sequences come from a man in his forties or fifties with Graves' hyperthyroidism. Both conserved end residues are part of each CDR3. The D gene is left open where the match is weak. A clone size is listed for some rows: how often the clone was seen (once, few, many), or a class if it is expanded.

len,abundance,j_gene,v_gene,d_gene,CDR3aa,CDR3nt
15,many,TRBJ2-1,TRBV7-3,TRBD2,CASSLTSGRFNEQFF,TGTGCCAGCAGCTTAACAAGCGGGAGGTTCAATGAGCAGTTCTTC
16,many,TRBJ2-5,TRBV13,TRBD2,CASSAPTSGWQETQYF,TGTGCCAGCAGCGCCCCGACTAGCGGGTGGCAAGAGACCCAGTACTTC
15,many,TRBJ2-1,TRBV12-3/TRBV12-4,TRBD2,CASSLTSRVGNEQFF,TGTGCCAGCAGTCTGACTAGCAGGGTGGGCAATGAGCAGTTCTTC
14,many,TRBJ1-1,TRBV3-1,NA,CASSQGGAPGEAFF,TGTGCCAGCAGCCAAGGAGGGGCCCCGGGTGAAGCTTTCTTT
14,many,TRBJ1-1,TRBV6-1,NA,CASNFEERNTEAFF,TGTGCCAGCAACTTCGAGGAAAGGAACACTGAAGCTTTCTTT
17,NA,TRBJ2-1,TRBV11-1,TRBD2,CASSLAPGLAEYNEQFF,TGTGCCAGCAGCCTAGCCCCGGGACTAGCGGAGTACAATGAGCAGTTCTTC
12,NA,TRBJ2-4,TRBV6-5,TRBD1,CASSSSGTVQYF,TGTGCCAGCAGTTCTTCCGGGACAGTTCAGTACTTC
15,many,TRBJ1-3,TRBV12-3/TRBV12-4,NA,CASSLGDWGKPAIYF,TGTGCCAGCAGTTTAGGGGACTGGGGAAAACCGGCCATATATTTT
17,NA,TRBJ2-7,TRBV6-2/TRBV6-3,TRBD2,CASSYGASGRLSYEQYF,TGTGCCAGCAGTTACGGCGCTAGCGGGAGGTTATCCTACGAGCAGTACTTC
13,many,TRBJ1-1,TRBV5-1,TRBD1,CASSLVGQNEAFF,TGCGCCAGCAGCTTGGTGGGACAGAATGAAGCTTTCTTT